This T cell receptor beta chain derives from a study of T cell repertoires in cytomegalovirus infection (dated by TCRdb to between 2018 and 2021). Notes on the research overall: Alongside well-studied HLA-B-restricted epitopes, the peptide stimulations were aimed at recently identified HLA-C-restricted CMV epitopes, whose presentation resists viral immunomodulation. The HLA type of each donor mattered for the analysis, because public TCR beta signatures pointed to carriage of CMV infection along with the matching HLA type.

Data came from an Illumina HiSeq 1500. The public reads were reprocessed in TCRdb via fastp at Q25 and MiXCR, keeping in-frame beta chains. Identical CDR3 protein sequences are pooled into one entry, listed with their most common genes and DNA. The sample table shows around 99,000 distinct CDR3 sequences, and around 28% are seen once. The ten largest make up roughly 81% of the sample. What the research found in general, with its limitations: Cumulative frequency of public TCR beta family members discriminated carriers of CMV infection plus the relevant HLA type in this cohort and an independent approximately 360-donor cohort. The ex vivo response was dominated by HLA-C-restricted CMV-specific TCR beta clonotypes, which also provided the single most frequent clonotype in two of eight donors.

Details on this clonotype: This receptor's antigen is unknown. No base qualities exist here, and no much larger clone lies one base off it.

The sample's treatment or condition, from its label and the paper: in vitro stimulation with specific CMV peptide epitopes to enrich CMV-specific T cells. From its cysteine to its phenylalanine, the CDR3 spans 16 amino acids. Just the 48-base CDR3 DNA is kept, in frame starting at base 1. V is pruned by 3 bases and J by 0 bases, leaving 5 bases of the junction without a gene match. The sample consisted of CD8+ T cells from cultured PBMCs, taken from culture after CMV antigen stimulation. This sequence uses TRBV12-3 or TRBV12-4 and TRBJ1-1, with TRBD1 identical over 9 junction bases. This sequence was found in a human donor in good health (CMV status not recorded). Some clones in this sample may be carry-over from other donors' samples. The sequence in DNA is TGTGCCAGCAGTTTTGGGACAGGGTCGATGAACACTGAAGCTTTCTTT. This is translated as CASSFGTGSMNTEAFF.